What follows are 14 T cell receptor beta chains derived from one specimen sequenced in a study of T cell responses to AZD1222 COVID-19 vaccine. The assay was immunoSEQ multiplex PCR, and TCRdb's table has in-frame clones only and misses some. The sample shows 90,000 to 100,000 clones, about 89% of them seen only once. The sample in question was peripheral blood, obtained on day 0 of AZD1222 vaccination. Receptors originate from an adult in good health.

The chain links TRBV5-1 to TRBJ1-2; TRBD1 is a possible D gene (5 bases). The CDR3 has 15 amino acids. Germline V gives CDR1 SGHRS, CDR2 YFSETQ. V lost 0 bases and J 2 bases, leaving 11 bases between the germline ends. The CDR3 sequence: CASSLDQGLNYGYTF. The CDR3 coding sequence is TGCGCCAGCAGCTTGGACCAGGGACTGAACTATGGCTACACCTTC.

The DNA of the CDR3 is TGTGCCAGCAGCCAAGTGAAGGCGGGGGGGACGGTTGGCACAGATACGCAGTATTTT. This codes for CASSQVKAGGTVGTDTQYF. This rearrangement joins TRBV3-1 (or the pseudogene TRBV3-2) to TRBJ2-3, with 9 bases matching TRBD2. This CDR3 region has 19 residues. Germline values: CDR1 LGHDT, CDR2 YNNKEL (reference sequence). The trim removed 1 base at V and 1 base at J, leaving 12 bases unmatched.

The J gene is TRBJ2-1, the V gene TRBV7-3; TRBD1 matches 12 bases. The CDR3 totals 18 residues. J gave up 9 bases and V 2 bases, and 14 bases lay outside the gene matches. CDR1 is SGHTA, CDR2 FQGTGA, per germline. The CDR3 region is CASSLSGPGTGGRGEQFF. DNA for the CDR3: TGTGCCAGCAGCTTATCGGGTCCAGGGACAGGGGGCCGCGGTGAGCAGTTCTTC.

V and J are TRBV28 and TRBJ1-1, with a possible D match to TRBD1 (6 bases). Between the trimmed V and J ends, which lost 6 bases and 2 bases, there was a span of 13 bases. The CDR3 sequence is 14 residues long. Germline V gene lookup returns CDR1 MDHEN and CDR2 SYDVKM. This CDR3 is CASSWRGQNTEAFF. The CDR3 DNA sequence: TGTGCCAGCAGCTGGCGGGGACAAAACACTGAAGCTTTCTTT.

The rearrangement links TRBV5-1 to TRBJ2-5; D unclear. This CDR3 region has 14 residues. Trimming removed 0 bases from V and 5 bases from J, with 11 bases in between. CDR1 and CDR2 from the germline V gene are SGHRS and YFSETQ. The CDR3 reads CASSLGMARETQYF. CDR3 coding DNA: TGCGCCAGCAGCTTGGGTATGGCAAGGGAGACCCAGTACTTC.

This clone was observed a handful of times. The CDR3 region has the DNA TGTGCCAGCAGTTTGGCCAGGGAAGATGGTGGCTACACCTTC. Translation: CASSLAREDGGYTF. This chain uses TRBV27 with TRBJ1-2, with D tentatively TRBD1 (5 bases). CDR1 is MNHEY and CDR2 is SMNVEV in the germline V gene (reference sequence). V was shortened by 3 bases and J by 7 bases, with 15 bases between the two germline ends. The CDR3 sequence is 14 residues long.

J is TRBJ2-7 and V is TRBV6-6; maybe TRBD1 (5 bases). Germline V gene data show CDR1 as MNHNY and CDR2 as SVGAGI (reference sequence). This CDR3 spans 13 amino acids. Trimming left V 6 bases short and J 7 bases short, with 16 bases between. As DNA, the CDR3 is TGTGCCAGCAGGCCCCCCAGATCAGGGGAGCAGTACTTC. Amino acid sequence: CASRPPRSGEQYF.

The chain uses TRBV6-5 and TRBJ1-1; no clear D gene. The V gene's germline CDR1 is MNHEY and CDR2 SVGAGI. The CDR3 contains 11 residues. Trimming left V 4 bases short and J 5 bases short, with 5 bases between. The CDR3 nucleotides read TGTGCCAGCAGTTCAAAAACTGAAGCTTTCTTT. Translation: CASSSKTEAFF.

About this clone itself: Other nucleotide sequences from this sample produce the same CDR3. The chain carries TRBV7-2 and TRBJ1-3; tentatively, D is TRBD1 (5 bases). This CDR3 has 15 amino acids. V lost 5 bases and J lost 1, with 12 bases in between. Germline CDR1 is SGHTA and CDR2 is FQGNSA. CDR3 bases: TGTGCCAGCAGCCGGCGCGGGGGTTCTGGAAACACCATATATTTT. Translated, it gives CASSRRGGSGNTIYF.

This clone was recorded only once. The rearrangement joins TRBV28 to TRBJ1-5; tentative D call: TRBD1 (6 bases). Germline V gene lookup returns CDR1 MDHEN and CDR2 SYDVKM. This CDR3 is 16 amino acids long. V dropped 5 bases and J dropped 5 bases, with 19 bases sitting between them. CDR3 protein: CASSTHEGGKHQPQHF. The CDR3 region has the DNA TGTGCCAGCAGTACCCACGAAGGGGGAAAGCATCAGCCCCAGCATTTT.

The rearrangement uses TRBV7-3 and TRBJ2-7, with 12 bases lining up with TRBD1. CDR3 length: 16 amino acids. V was pared by 2 bases and J by 5 bases, with 7 bases of the junction left unmatched. The germline V gene encodes CDR1 SGHTA and CDR2 FQGTGA. CDR3 amino acids: CASSLGTGQGANEQYF. CDR3 nucleotide sequence: TGTGCCAGCAGCTTAGGTACGGGACAGGGGGCCAACGAGCAGTACTTC.

The V call is TRBV10-3, the J call TRBJ1-6, with TRBD1 identical over 8 bases. Per the germline V gene, CDR1 is ENHRY and CDR2 is SYGVKD. The CDR3 sequence is 14 residues long. V shed 2 bases, J shed 10 bases, and the junction held 4 bases outside the gene matches. CDR3 nucleotide sequence: TGTGCCATCAGTGAGAGGGGGACAGGATCACCCCTCCACTTT. It encodes CAISERGTGSPLHF.

In this sample, this clone turned up once. This chain links TRBV6-5 with TRBJ2-1; perhaps TRBD2 as D (8 bases). CDR1 is MNHEY and CDR2 is SVGAGI in the germline V gene. V lost 6 bases to trimming and J lost 15 bases, with 21 bases between them. The CDR3 runs to 13 residues. The DNA of the CDR3 is TGTGCCAGCAGCCCCGCGGGGGGACAGCGGCGGTTCTTC. It encodes CASSPAGGQRRFF.

In DNA form, the CDR3 reads TGTGCCAGCAGCCTCAGCGGGAGTTTTTACGAGCAGTACTTC. Protein sequence: CASSLSGSFYEQYF. This chain connects TRBV3-1 (or the pseudogene TRBV3-2) to TRBJ2-7; 8 nucleotides agree with TRBD2. There are 14 residues in the CDR3. The junction had 6 bases not matched to a gene; V was cut back by 4 bases and J by 4 bases. CDR1 and CDR2 from the germline V gene are LGHDT and YNNKEL (reference sequence).